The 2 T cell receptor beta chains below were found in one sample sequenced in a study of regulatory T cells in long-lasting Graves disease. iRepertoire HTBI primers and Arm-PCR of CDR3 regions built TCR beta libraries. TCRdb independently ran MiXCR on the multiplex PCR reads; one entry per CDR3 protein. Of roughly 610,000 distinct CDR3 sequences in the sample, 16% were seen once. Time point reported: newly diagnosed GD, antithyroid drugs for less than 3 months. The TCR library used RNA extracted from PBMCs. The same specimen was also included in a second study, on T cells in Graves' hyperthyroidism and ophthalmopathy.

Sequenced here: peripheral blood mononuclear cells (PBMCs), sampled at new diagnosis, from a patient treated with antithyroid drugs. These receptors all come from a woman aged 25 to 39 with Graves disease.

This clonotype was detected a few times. The CDR3 coding sequence is TGTGCCAGCAGTTTAGGGTCAGGGGAGGGAAACATTCAGTACTTC. It yields the protein CASSLGSGEGNIQYF. This chain joins TRBV12-3 or TRBV12-4 and TRBJ2-4; D perhaps matches TRBD2 (7 bases). This CDR3 spans 15 amino acids. V lost 1 base to trimming and J lost 6 bases, with 13 bases between them.

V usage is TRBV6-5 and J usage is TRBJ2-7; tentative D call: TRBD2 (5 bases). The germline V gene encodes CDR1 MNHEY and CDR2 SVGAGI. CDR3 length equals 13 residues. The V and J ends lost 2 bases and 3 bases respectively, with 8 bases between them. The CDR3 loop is CASSYLEGYEQYF. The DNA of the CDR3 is TGTGCCAGCAGTTACCTTGAGGGCTACGAGCAGTACTTC.